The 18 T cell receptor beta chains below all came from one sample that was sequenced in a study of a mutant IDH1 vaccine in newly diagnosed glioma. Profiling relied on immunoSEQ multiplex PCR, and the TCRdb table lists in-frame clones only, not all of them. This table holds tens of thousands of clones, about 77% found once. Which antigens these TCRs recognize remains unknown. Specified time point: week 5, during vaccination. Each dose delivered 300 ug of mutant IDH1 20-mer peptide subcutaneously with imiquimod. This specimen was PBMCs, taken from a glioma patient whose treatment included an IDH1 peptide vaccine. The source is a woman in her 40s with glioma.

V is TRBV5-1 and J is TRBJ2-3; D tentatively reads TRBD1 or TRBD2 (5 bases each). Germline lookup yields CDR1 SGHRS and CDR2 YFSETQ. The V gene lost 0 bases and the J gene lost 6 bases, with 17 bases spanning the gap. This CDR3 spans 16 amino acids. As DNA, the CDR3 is TGCGCCAGCAGCTTGGCCGTGGGGGACCTTCGGGATACGCAGTATTTT. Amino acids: CASSLAVGDLRDTQYF.

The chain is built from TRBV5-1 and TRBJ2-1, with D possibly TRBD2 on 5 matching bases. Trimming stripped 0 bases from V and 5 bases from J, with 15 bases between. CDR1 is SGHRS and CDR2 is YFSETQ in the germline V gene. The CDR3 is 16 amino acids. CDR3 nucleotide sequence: TGCGCCAGCAGCTTGGCCGCGGGTACCTTTAACAATGAGCAGTTCTTC. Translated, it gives CASSLAAGTFNNEQFF.

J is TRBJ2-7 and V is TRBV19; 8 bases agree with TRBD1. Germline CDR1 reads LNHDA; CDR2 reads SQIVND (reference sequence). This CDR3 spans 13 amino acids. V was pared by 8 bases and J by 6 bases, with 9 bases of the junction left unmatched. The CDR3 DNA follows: TGTGCCAGTGGTGGGACAGGTGATACCGAGCAGTACTTC. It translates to CASGGTGDTEQYF.

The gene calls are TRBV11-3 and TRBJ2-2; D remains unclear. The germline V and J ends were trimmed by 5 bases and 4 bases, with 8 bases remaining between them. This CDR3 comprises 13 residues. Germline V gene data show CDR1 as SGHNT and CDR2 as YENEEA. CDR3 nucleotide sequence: TGTGCCAGCAGCCCCCGTCTCACCGGGGAGCTGTTTTTT. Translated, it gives CASSPRLTGELFF.

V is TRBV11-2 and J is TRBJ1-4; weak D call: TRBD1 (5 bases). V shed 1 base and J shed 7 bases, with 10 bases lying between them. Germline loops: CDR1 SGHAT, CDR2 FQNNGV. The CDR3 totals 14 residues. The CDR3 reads CASSLGQGGEKLFF. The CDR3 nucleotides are TGTGCCAGCAGCTTAGGTCAGGGCGGTGAAAAACTGTTTTTT.

Here the CDR3 DNA reads TGTGCCAGCAGCTTATTAGCCAACACCGGGGAGCTGTTTTTT. This sequence encodes CASSLLANTGELFF. The chain carries TRBV7-2 and TRBJ2-2, with D unclear. CDR1 is SGHTA and CDR2 is FQGNSA in the germline V gene. The CDR3 has 14 residues. The V end lost 2 bases, the J end lost 2 bases, and 6 bases lay between the germline ends.

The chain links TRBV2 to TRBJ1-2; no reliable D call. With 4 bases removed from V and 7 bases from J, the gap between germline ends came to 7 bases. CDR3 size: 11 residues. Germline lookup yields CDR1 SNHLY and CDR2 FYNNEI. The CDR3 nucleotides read TGTGCCAGCAGTGTAAAGGCTGGCTACACCTTC. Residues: CASSVKAGYTF.

In DNA, the CDR3 is TGTGCCAGCAGCAAAGGCCGATACACTGAAGCTTTCTTT. Protein product: CASSKGRYTEAFF. This chain connects TRBV7-8 to TRBJ1-1; the D is unclear. The length of the CDR3 is 13 residues. V gave up 5 bases and J gave up 3 bases, with 10 bases separating them. Germline CDR1 is SGHVS and CDR2 is FQNEAQ.

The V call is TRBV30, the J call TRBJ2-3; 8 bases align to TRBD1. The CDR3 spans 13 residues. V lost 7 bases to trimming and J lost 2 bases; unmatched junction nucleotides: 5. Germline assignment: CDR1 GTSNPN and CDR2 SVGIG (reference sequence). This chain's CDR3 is CASTGASTDTQYF. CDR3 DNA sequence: TGTGCCTCGACAGGGGCATCCACAGATACGCAGTATTTT.

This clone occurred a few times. CDR3 DNA sequence: TGCAGCGTTGAAGGACTAGCGGGGGGGCCGGGACAGACCCAGTACTTC. Translation: CSVEGLAGGPGQTQYF. The chain uses TRBV29-1 and TRBJ2-5, with 14 bases aligning to TRBD2. CDR1 SQVTM and CDR2 ANQGSEA come from the germline V gene. Trimming removed 1 base from V and 6 bases from J; junction bases left unmatched: 7. CDR3 length equals 16 residues.

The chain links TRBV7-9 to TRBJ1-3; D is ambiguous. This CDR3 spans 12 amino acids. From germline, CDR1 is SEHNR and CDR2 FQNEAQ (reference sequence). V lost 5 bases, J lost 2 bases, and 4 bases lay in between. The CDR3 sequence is CASSPTGNTIYF. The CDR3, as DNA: TGTGCCAGCAGCCCGACTGGAAACACCATATATTTT.

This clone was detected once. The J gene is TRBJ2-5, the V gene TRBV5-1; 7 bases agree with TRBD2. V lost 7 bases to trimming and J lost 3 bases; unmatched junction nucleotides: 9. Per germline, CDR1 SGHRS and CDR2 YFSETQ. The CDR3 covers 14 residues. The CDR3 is CASHPTGTKETQYF. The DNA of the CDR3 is TGCGCCAGCCACCCCACCGGGACTAAAGAGACCCAGTACTTC. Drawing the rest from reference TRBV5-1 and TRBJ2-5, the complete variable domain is KAGVTQTPRYLIKTRGQQVTLSCSPISGHRSVSWYQQTPGQGLQFLFEYFSETQRNKGNFPGRFSGRQFSNSRSEMNVSTLELGDSALYLCASHPTGTKETQYFGPGTRLLVL.

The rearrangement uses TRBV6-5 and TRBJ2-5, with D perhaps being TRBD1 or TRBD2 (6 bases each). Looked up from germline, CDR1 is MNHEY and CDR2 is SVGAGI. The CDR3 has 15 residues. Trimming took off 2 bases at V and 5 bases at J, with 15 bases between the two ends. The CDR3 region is CASSYRGQLWETQYF. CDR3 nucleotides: TGTGCCAGCAGTTACCGGGGGCAGCTATGGGAGACCCAGTACTTC.

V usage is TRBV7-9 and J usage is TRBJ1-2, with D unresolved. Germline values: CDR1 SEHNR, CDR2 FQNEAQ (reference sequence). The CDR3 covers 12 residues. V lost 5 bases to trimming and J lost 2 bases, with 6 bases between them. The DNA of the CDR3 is TGTGCCAGCAGCCCCCAGAACTATGGCTACACCTTC. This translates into CASSPQNYGYTF.

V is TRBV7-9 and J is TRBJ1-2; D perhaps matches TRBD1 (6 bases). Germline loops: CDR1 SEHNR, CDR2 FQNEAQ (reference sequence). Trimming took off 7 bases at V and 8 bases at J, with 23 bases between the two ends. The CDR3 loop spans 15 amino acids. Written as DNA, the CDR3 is TGTGCCAGCACCCGATCTTTAACAGGGCTAAGAGGCTACACCTTC. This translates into CASTRSLTGLRGYTF.

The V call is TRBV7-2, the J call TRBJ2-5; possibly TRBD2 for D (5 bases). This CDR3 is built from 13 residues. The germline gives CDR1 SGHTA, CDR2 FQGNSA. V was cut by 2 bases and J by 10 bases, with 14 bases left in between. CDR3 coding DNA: TGTGCCAGCAGCTTACTGGACTCCCGCGACCAGTACTTC. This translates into CASSLLDSRDQYF.

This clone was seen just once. CDR3 bases: TGTGCCAGCTCACCATGGACTAGCGGGGGCAATGAGCAGTTCTTC. It codes for CASSPWTSGGNEQFF. This chain uses TRBV18 with TRBJ2-1; 13 bases map to TRBD2. The CDR3 contains 15 residues. Trimming took 2 bases from V and 6 from J; bases not matched to a gene: 1. CDR1 KGHSH and CDR2 LQKENI come from the germline V gene.

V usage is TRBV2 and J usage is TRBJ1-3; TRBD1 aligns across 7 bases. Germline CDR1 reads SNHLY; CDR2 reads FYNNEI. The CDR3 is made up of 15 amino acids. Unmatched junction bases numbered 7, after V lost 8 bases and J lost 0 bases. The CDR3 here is CASRTGVFSGNTIYF. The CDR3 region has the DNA TGTGCCAGCCGTACAGGGGTCTTCTCTGGAAACACCATATATTTT.